This TCR beta chain originates from a study of shared clonotypes between healthy human individuals. Comment on this clone: Its antigen is as yet unknown.

Looked up from germline, CDR1 is SEHNR and CDR2 is FQNEAQ (reference sequence). The germline V and J ends were trimmed by 5 bases and 7 bases, with 21 bases remaining between them. The CDR3 length is 15 residues. Study-wide findings and caveats: Generation probabilities were higher for clonotypes shared across all four sorted-subset donors than for unshared ones.

The protocol was immunoSEQ multiplex PCR, while the TCRdb copy is restricted to in-frame clones and leaves out a portion. The table includes 2 million to 2.5 million clones, approximately 93% detected once. This TCR was sampled from a man younger than 35 in good health. Some clones in this sample may be carry-over from other donors' samples. This chain joins TRBV7-9 and TRBJ2-7, with D possibly matching TRBD1 (6 bases). Sequencing was done on a sample of naive CD4+ T cells from PBMCs. Noted subset: CD45RA+ positively selected. CDR3 coding DNA: TGTGCCAGCAGCCCCCGGGACAACAAAAGGTCGGAGCAGTACTTC. Translation gives CASSPRDNKRSEQYF.